The 15 T cell receptor beta chains presented below share a single source sample, sequenced in a study of blood T cell repertoires in COVID-19. Clones were sequenced by immunoSEQ multiplex PCR, and TCRdb holds only the in-frame ones, with some missing. The data hold tens of thousands of clones, with roughly 86% observed a single time. Sequencing was carried out using peripheral blood. The receptors derive from a human donor in a cohort sampled during active COVID-19.

The V gene is TRBV15, the J gene TRBJ2-7, with 11 bases aligning to TRBD1. The V gene's germline CDR1 is LNHNV and CDR2 YYDKDF (reference sequence). The CDR3 has 15 residues. Losses at the gene ends were 4 bases for V and 4 bases for J; bases not matched to a gene: 6. The CDR3 protein is CATSTRDRGRYEQYF. DNA for the CDR3: TGTGCCACCAGCACGCGGGACAGGGGGAGGTACGAGCAGTACTTC.

The J gene is TRBJ2-1, the V gene TRBV6-4; 8 nucleotides match TRBD2. Losses at the gene ends were 4 bases for V and 0 bases for J; bases not matched to a gene: 5. CDR1 and CDR2 (germline): MRHNA, SNTAGT. The CDR3 sequence is 16 residues long. The CDR3 reads CASSGVAGISYNEQFF. CDR3 in DNA: TGTGCCAGCAGTGGCGTAGCGGGGATCTCCTACAATGAGCAGTTCTTC.

V gene TRBV19 combines with J gene TRBJ2-7; 8 bases are a match to TRBD1. With 5 bases clipped from V and 4 bases from J, the junction kept 19 bases outside the gene matches. Germline V gene data show CDR1 as LNHDA and CDR2 as SQIVND (reference sequence). There are 18 residues in the CDR3. The CDR3 DNA reads as TGTGCCAGTAGTCCACGGGACAGGACGGATTTGGGGCGATACGAGCAGTACTTC. Residues: CASSPRDRTDLGRYEQYF.

The rearrangement joins TRBV2 to TRBJ1-5; possible D gene TRBD1, 6 bases. In germline, CDR1 is SNHLY, CDR2 FYNNEI. The CDR3 consists of 13 residues. Trimming left V 7 bases short and J 7 bases short, with 14 bases between. CDR3 region: CASNRDIGQPQHF. In DNA form, the CDR3 reads TGTGCCAGCAACCGGGACATAGGGCAGCCCCAGCATTTT.

The chain carries TRBV5-5 and TRBJ1-4; D gene unclear. V dropped 6 bases and J dropped 8 bases, with 20 bases sitting between them. The length of the CDR3 is 15 residues. Germline CDR1 reads SGHKS; CDR2 reads YYEKEE (reference sequence). CDR3 amino acids: CASTAYPGIREKLFF. The CDR3 bases are TGTGCCAGCACGGCCTACCCGGGGATTCGCGAAAAACTGTTTTTT.

The genes are TRBV5-1 and TRBJ1-1, with a tentative D call TRBD1 (6 bases). The length of the CDR3 is 15 residues. V was shortened by 0 bases and J by 0 bases, with 9 bases between the two germline ends. Per the germline V gene, CDR1 is SGHRS and CDR2 is YFSETQ. The CDR3 DNA reads as TGCGCCAGCAGCTTGGGAGGACAGCTGAACACTGAAGCTTTCTTT. Protein sequence: CASSLGGQLNTEAFF.

This chain connects TRBV19 to TRBJ2-1; D is perhaps TRBD1 (5 bases). V shed 8 bases and J shed 4 bases, with 12 bases lying between them. Germline CDR1 and CDR2: LNHDA and SQIVND (reference sequence). The CDR3 contains 13 residues. CDR3 DNA sequence: TGTGCCAGTGCAGGGCAGCCTTACAATGAGCAGTTCTTC. Translated: CASAGQPYNEQFF.

V usage is TRBV29-1 and J usage is TRBJ2-1; the D is unclear. V dropped 7 bases and J dropped 2 bases, with 15 bases sitting between them. Germline V lookup: CDR1 SQVTM, CDR2 ANQGSEA. This CDR3 contains 14 residues. In DNA form, the CDR3 reads TGCAGCGGCGAGTCATCATCTACCTACAATGAGCAGTTCTTC. Its protein product is CSGESSSTYNEQFF.

This sequence joins TRBV7-9 and TRBJ2-1; D perhaps matches TRBD1 (6 bases). Trimming left V 6 bases short and J 2 bases short, with 14 bases between. The germline CDR1 and CDR2 sequences are SEHNR and FQNEAQ (reference sequence). The length of the CDR3 is 15 residues. The CDR3 loop is CASSNVRGPYNEQFF. CDR3 nucleotides: TGTGCCAGCAGTAATGTCAGGGGTCCCTACAATGAGCAGTTCTTC.

This clone turned up a few times. The chain recombines TRBV4-1 with TRBJ1-3; D is possibly TRBD1 (6 bases). This CDR3 has 16 amino acids. The V and J ends lost 3 bases and 0 bases respectively, with 12 bases between them. Germline V lookup: CDR1 MGHRA, CDR2 YSYEKL. The CDR3 DNA sequence: TGCGCCAGCAGCCAGCTGGGCAGGGGCTCTGGAAACACCATATATTTT. Amino acids: CASSQLGRGSGNTIYF.

The rearrangement links TRBV21-1 to TRBJ1-2. TRBV21-1 is marked as a pseudogene. The CDR3 extends over 19 amino acids. The CDR3 sequence is CASSKGDKGRTPPNYGYTF. The DNA of the CDR3 is TGTGCCAGCAGCAAAGGGGATAAGGGGAGGACACCCCCTAACTATGGCTACACCTTC.

The V call is TRBV3-1 (or the pseudogene TRBV3-2), the J call TRBJ1-2, with D maybe TRBD1 (5 bases). Trimming cost V 1 base and J 8 bases, with 8 bases left between them. CDR1 is LGHDT and CDR2 is YNNKEL in the germline V gene (reference sequence). This CDR3 has 12 amino acids. As DNA, the CDR3 is TGTGCCAGCAGCCAAGGAAACAGGGGCTACACCTTC. Protein sequence: CASSQGNRGYTF.

The chain has TRBV30 and TRBJ1-2; D may be TRBD1 (5 bases). The CDR3 length is 15 residues. CDR1 is GTSNPN, CDR2 SVGIG, per germline (reference sequence). V was cut by 7 bases and J by 1 base, with 19 bases left in between. The CDR3 DNA is TGTGCCTTGGCCGTTGGGGGGAAAGTTAACTATGGCTACACCTTC. Its translation is CALAVGGKVNYGYTF. The full variable domain, completed using reference TRBV30 and TRBJ1-2, is SQTIHQWPATLVQPVGSPLSLECTVEGTSNPNLYWYRQAAGRGLQLLFYSVGIGQISSEVPQNLSASRPQDRQFILSSKKLLLSDSGFYLCALAVGGKVNYGYTFGSGTRLTVV.

This clone was counted a single time. The chain links TRBV30 to TRBJ1-1; the D is unclear. The length of the CDR3 is 11 residues. Trimming left V 2 bases short and J 11 bases short, with 12 bases between. From germline, CDR1 is GTSNPN and CDR2 SVGIG (reference sequence). CDR3 DNA sequence: TGTGCCTGGAGTAATGAGGTTGATGCTTTCTTT. This sequence encodes CAWSNEVDAFF.

The rearrangement links TRBV9 to TRBJ2-3; 9 nucleotides match TRBD1. Germline CDR1 SGDLS, CDR2 YYNGEE. J gave up 12 bases and V 4 bases, and 6 bases lay outside the gene matches. The CDR3 consists of 12 residues. The CDR3 protein is CASSPDRGSQYF. CDR3 nucleotides: TGTGCCAGCAGCCCAGACAGGGGGTCACAGTATTTT.